These 19 T cell receptor beta chains came from one sample sequenced in a study of T cell responses to AZD1222 COVID-19 vaccine. Clones were read by immunoSEQ multiplex PCR, and TCRdb kept only the in-frame ones, dropping some. The table records 150,000 to 200,000 clones, approximately 91% of them present only once. This material consisted of peripheral blood, taken 28 days after the second AZD1222 dose. These receptors all come from an adult who received the AZD1222 COVID-19 vaccine.

CDR3 DNA: TGTGCCAGCAGTTCCGGGGGAGACTACTCTGGGGCCAACGTCCTGACTTTC. This gives the protein CASSSGGDYSGANVLTF. V is TRBV27 and J is TRBJ2-6; D may be TRBD2 (6 bases). Trimming left V 4 bases short and J 0 bases short, with 13 bases between. Germline V gene data show CDR1 as MNHEY and CDR2 as SMNVEV (reference sequence). The CDR3 is made up of 17 amino acids.

This clone was counted a single time. CDR3 region: CASSLEAFDSGNTIYF. For the CDR3, the DNA is TGTGCCAGCAGCTTAGAAGCGTTCGACTCTGGAAACACCATATATTTT. The chain employs TRBV11-3 and TRBJ1-3, with D unclear. Germline CDR1 and CDR2: SGHNT and YENEEA. The length of the CDR3 is 16 residues. The V end was cut by 0 bases, the J end by 0 bases, with 9 bases between.

V and J are TRBV19 and TRBJ1-2; D ambiguous. The V gene's germline CDR1 is LNHDA and CDR2 SQIVND (reference sequence). The CDR3 length is 13 residues. Trimming removed 5 bases at V and 5 bases at J, with 12 bases between. The CDR3 coding sequence is TGTGCCAGTAGTGTGTCATACCTTTATGGCTACACCTTC. This translates into CASSVSYLYGYTF.

The chain combines TRBV2 with TRBJ2-3; possible D gene TRBD2, 6 bases. Trimming cost V 4 bases and J 1 base, with 15 bases left between them. The CDR3 is 16 amino acids. Per germline, CDR1 SNHLY and CDR2 FYNNEI. The CDR3 spells CASSARGRRGTDTQYF. In DNA form, the CDR3 reads TGTGCCAGCAGTGCCCGGGGCCGGAGGGGCACAGATACGCAGTATTTT.

The genes are TRBV7-3 and TRBJ2-3; 8 bases line up with TRBD1. Germline V gene sequence: CDR1 SGHTA, CDR2 FQGTGA. The CDR3 length is 15 residues. The trim removed 2 bases at V and 6 bases at J, leaving 7 bases unmatched. Here the CDR3 reads CASSLQDRAVDTQYF. In DNA, the CDR3 is TGTGCCAGCAGCTTACAGGACAGGGCGGTGGATACGCAGTATTTT.

The chain uses TRBV27 and TRBJ2-5; TRBD1 is a possible D gene (5 bases). The germline gives CDR1 MNHEY, CDR2 SMNVEV (reference sequence). CDR3 size: 13 residues. Trimming took 3 bases from V and 4 from J, leaving 9 bases between them. The CDR3 here is CASSFRGIETQYF. The CDR3 DNA sequence: TGTGCCAGCAGTTTTAGGGGAATAGAGACCCAGTACTTC.

The chain employs TRBV21-1 and TRBJ1-3; the table calls TRBD1, which could not be checked here. TRBV21-1 is shown as a pseudogene. This CDR3 comprises 11 residues. CDR3 region: CASLSGNTIYF. The CDR3 bases are TGTGCCAGCTTGTCAGGAAACACCATATATTTT.

This clone was detected a few times. The V gene is TRBV6-4, the J gene TRBJ2-3; 13 bases are shared with TRBD2. Germline values: CDR1 MRHNA, CDR2 SNTAGT. Germline trimming cut 3 bases from V and 6 bases from J; bases unmatched to any gene: 6. The CDR3 extends over 16 amino acids. CDR3 amino acids: CASSERTSGGADTQYF. In DNA, the CDR3 is TGTGCCAGCAGTGAAAGGACTAGCGGGGGCGCGGATACGCAGTATTTT.

The gene calls are TRBV7-2 and TRBJ2-7; D is undetermined. Germline V gene sequence: CDR1 SGHTA, CDR2 FQGNSA. This CDR3 is built from 13 residues. The V end was cut by 1 base, the J end by 2 bases, with 6 bases between. The CDR3 nucleotides read TGTGCCAGCAGCTTAGAGCTCCCCTACGAGCAGTACTTC. It codes for CASSLELPYEQYF.

This CDR3 reads CASTTEGVPGANVLTF. The CDR3 bases are TGTGCCAGCACCACGGAGGGGGTACCTGGGGCCAACGTCCTGACTTTC. V usage is TRBV27 and J usage is TRBJ2-6; D might be TRBD1 or TRBD2, each matching 6 bases. The CDR3 is 16 amino acids. V lost 7 bases, J lost 2 bases, and 15 bases lay in between. Per the germline V gene, CDR1 is MNHEY and CDR2 is SMNVEV (reference sequence). Full variable domain (rest looked up from reference TRBV27 and TRBJ2-6): EAQVTQNPRYLITVTGKKLTVTCSQNMNHEYMSWYRQDPGLGLRQIYYSMNVEVTDKGDVPEGYKVSRKEKRNFPLILESPSPNQTSLYFCASTTEGVPGANVLTFGAGSRLTVL.

V and J are TRBV7-9 and TRBJ1-4; D is perhaps TRBD1 (6 bases). The CDR3 runs 12 residues. Germline V gene sequence: CDR1 SEHNR, CDR2 FQNEAQ (reference sequence). CDR3 region: CASRRTDEKLFF. CDR3 DNA: TGTGCGTCCCGCCGGACAGACGAAAAACTGTTTTTT. The whole variable domain, filled in from reference TRBV7-9 and TRBJ1-4, reads DTGVSQNPRHKITKRGQNVTFRCDPISEHNRLYWYRQTLGQGPEFLTYFQNEAQLEKSRLLSDRFSAERPKGSFSTLEIQRTEQGDSAMYLCASRRTDEKLFFGSGTQLSVL.

This rearrangement joins TRBV7-2 to TRBJ1-6; 7 bases agree with TRBD1. Germline CDR1 is SGHTA and CDR2 is FQGNSA. The V segment lost 11 bases and the J segment 8 bases; nucleotides outside the gene matches: 15. The CDR3 spans 15 residues. The CDR3 region is CAVAIGGRGDSPLHF. CDR3 DNA: TGTGCCGTCGCCATAGGGGGCAGGGGGGATTCACCCCTCCACTTT.

This clone has ten or more counts. The rearrangement joins TRBV27 to TRBJ1-1; no clear D. The V gene's germline CDR1 is MNHEY and CDR2 SMNVEV (reference sequence). This CDR3 has 13 residues. The V end was cut by 0 bases, the J end by 1 base, with 3 bases between. The chain's CDR3 is CASSLSENTEAFF. The CDR3 region has the DNA TGTGCCAGCAGTTTATCAGAGAACACTGAAGCTTTCTTT.

The gene calls are TRBV6-2 or TRBV6-3 and TRBJ1-1; no definite D call. Trimming pared 1 base from V and 1 base from J, leaving 13 bases between. The CDR3 length is 16 residues. Germline CDR1 MNHEY, CDR2 SVGEGT. CDR3: CASSYYEGRQNTEAFF. CDR3 DNA sequence: TGTGCCAGCAGTTACTACGAAGGACGACAGAACACTGAAGCTTTCTTT.

The rearrangement uses TRBV9 and TRBJ2-2; 10 nucleotides match TRBD1. Unmatched junction bases numbered 6, after V lost 7 bases and J lost 0 bases. CDR3 length: 16 residues. The germline V gene encodes CDR1 SGDLS and CDR2 YYNGEE. Here the CDR3 reads CASRGGTGANTGELFF. The CDR3 coding sequence is TGTGCCAGCCGAGGCGGGACAGGGGCGAACACCGGGGAGCTGTTTTTT. Drawing the rest from reference TRBV9 and TRBJ2-2, the complete variable domain is DSGVTQTPKHLITATGQRVTLRCSPRSGDLSVYWYQQSLDQGLQFLIQYYNGEERAKGNILERFSAQQFPDLHSELNLSSLELGDSALYFCASRGGTGANTGELFFGEGSRLTVL.

This clone appeared a few times. The chain recombines TRBV3-1 (or the pseudogene TRBV3-2) with TRBJ1-6, with 7 bases identical to TRBD1. Germline V gives CDR1 LGHDT, CDR2 YNNKEL (reference sequence). V was clipped by 5 bases and J by 10 bases; unmatched bases: 5. This CDR3 has 13 residues. The DNA of the CDR3 is TGTGCCAGCAGCTCGACAGGGCGGTCACCCCTCCACTTT. Translating gives CASSSTGRSPLHF.

This chain links TRBV10-3 with TRBJ2-3, with TRBD1 matching 9 bases. The trim removed 1 base at V and 3 bases at J, leaving 8 bases unmatched. CDR1 and CDR2 from the germline V gene are ENHRY and SYGVKD. The CDR3 has 17 amino acids. The CDR3 loop is CAISEFGDRAYTDTQYF. DNA of the CDR3: TGTGCCATCAGTGAGTTCGGGGACAGGGCTTATACAGATACGCAGTATTTT.

The chain joins TRBV12-3 or TRBV12-4 to TRBJ1-1; a weak D match, TRBD1 (6 bases). The CDR3 spans 13 residues. The CDR3 bases are TGTGCGGCCTGGGGACACGGGGACACTGAAGCTTTCTTT. Protein: CAAWGHGDTEAFF.

The V call is TRBV7-2, the J call TRBJ2-6, with D hard to call. This CDR3 comprises 16 residues. V was pared by 5 bases and J by 0 bases, with 11 bases between. Germline V gene data show CDR1 as SGHTA and CDR2 as FQGNSA. The CDR3 DNA sequence: TGTGCCAGCAGCCCTACACGGAACTCTGGGGCCAACGTCCTGACTTTC. It specifies CASSPTRNSGANVLTF.